The T cell receptor beta chain under discussion was sequenced for a study of regulatory T cells in long-lasting Graves disease. Turning to this clonotype: The junction departs from germline at one end; a sequencing error may be responsible.

Time point in this sample: persistent/refractory GD, antithyroid drugs over 5 years with positive TRAb. Following extraction of RNA from PBMCs, that RNA was used to make the TCR library. Construction of the TCR beta libraries employed iRepertoire HTBI primers in conjunction with Arm-PCR of CDR3 regions. One entry per CDR3 protein, called by TCRdb with MiXCR from the multiplex PCR reads. The data hold approximately 470,000 distinct CDR3 sequences, with under 25% observed a single time. The CDR3 totals 14 residues. CDR1 and CDR2 from the germline V gene are SNHLY and FYNNEI. The sequenced sample was peripheral blood mononuclear cells (PBMCs), obtained when the disease was refractory, from a patient treated with antithyroid drugs. The sequence came from a female donor with Graves disease. The chain has TRBV2 and TRBJ2-3, with TRBD2 matching 7 bases. CDR3 region: CATTQRDRTDTQYF. The CDR3 DNA follows: TGTGCCACCACCCAGCGGGATCGCACTGATACGCAGTATTTT.